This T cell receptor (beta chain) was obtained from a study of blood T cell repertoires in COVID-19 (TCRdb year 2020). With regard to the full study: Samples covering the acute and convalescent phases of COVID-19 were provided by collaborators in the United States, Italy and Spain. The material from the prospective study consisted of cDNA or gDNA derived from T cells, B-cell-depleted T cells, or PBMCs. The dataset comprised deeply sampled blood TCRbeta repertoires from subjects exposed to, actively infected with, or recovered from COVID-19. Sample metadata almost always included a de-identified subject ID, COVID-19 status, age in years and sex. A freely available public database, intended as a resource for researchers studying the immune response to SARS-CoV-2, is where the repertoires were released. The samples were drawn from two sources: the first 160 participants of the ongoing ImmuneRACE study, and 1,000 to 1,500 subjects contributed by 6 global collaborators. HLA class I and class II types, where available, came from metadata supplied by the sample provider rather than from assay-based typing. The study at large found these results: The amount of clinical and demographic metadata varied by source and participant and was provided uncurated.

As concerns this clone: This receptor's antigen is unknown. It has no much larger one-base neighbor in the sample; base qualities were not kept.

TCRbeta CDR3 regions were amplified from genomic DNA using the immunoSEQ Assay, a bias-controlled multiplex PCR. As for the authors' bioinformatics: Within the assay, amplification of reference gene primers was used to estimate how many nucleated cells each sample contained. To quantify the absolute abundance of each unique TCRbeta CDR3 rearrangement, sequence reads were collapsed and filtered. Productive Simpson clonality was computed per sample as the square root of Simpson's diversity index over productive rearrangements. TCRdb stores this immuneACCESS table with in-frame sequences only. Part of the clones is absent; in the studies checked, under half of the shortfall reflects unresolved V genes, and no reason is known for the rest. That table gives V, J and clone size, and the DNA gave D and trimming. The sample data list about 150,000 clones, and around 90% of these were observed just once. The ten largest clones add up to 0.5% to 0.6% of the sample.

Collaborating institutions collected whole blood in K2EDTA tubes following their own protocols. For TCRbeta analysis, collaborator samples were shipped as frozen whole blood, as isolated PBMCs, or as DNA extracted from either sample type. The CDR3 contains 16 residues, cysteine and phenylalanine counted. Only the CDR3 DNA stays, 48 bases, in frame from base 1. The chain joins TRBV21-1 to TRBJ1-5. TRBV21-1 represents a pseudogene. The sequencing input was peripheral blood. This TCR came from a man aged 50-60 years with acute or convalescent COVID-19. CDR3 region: CASSKVKGSRNQPQHF. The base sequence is TGTGCCAGCAGCAAGGTGAAAGGGAGTCGCAATCAGCCCCAGCATTTT.